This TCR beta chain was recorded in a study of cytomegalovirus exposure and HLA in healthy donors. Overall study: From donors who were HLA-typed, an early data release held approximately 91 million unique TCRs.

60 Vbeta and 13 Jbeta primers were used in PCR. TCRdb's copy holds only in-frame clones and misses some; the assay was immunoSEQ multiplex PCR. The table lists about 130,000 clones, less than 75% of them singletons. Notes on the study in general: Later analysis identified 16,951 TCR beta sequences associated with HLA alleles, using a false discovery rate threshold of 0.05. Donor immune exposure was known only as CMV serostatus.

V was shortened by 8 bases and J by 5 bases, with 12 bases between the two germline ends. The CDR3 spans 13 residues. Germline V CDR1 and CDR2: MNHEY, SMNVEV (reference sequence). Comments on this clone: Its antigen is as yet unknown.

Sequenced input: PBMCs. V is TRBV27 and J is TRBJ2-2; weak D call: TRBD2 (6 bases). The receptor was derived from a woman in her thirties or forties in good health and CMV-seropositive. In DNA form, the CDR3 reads TGTGCCAGCCGCTACCGGGGGACCGGGGAGCTGTTTTTT. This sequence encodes CASRYRGTGELFF.